This TCR beta chain was sequenced in a study of shared clonotypes between healthy human individuals. V was cut by 11 bases and J by 4 bases, with 17 bases left in between. The CDR3 spans 14 residues. CDR1 is MDHEN and CDR2 is SYDVKM in the germline V gene. Only in-frame clones appear in the TCRdb table, and some are missing; sequencing was by immunoSEQ multiplex PCR. The sample holds more than 400,000 clones, around four fifths seen once. This clonotype originated in a woman aged 40 to 55 in good health. Some clones in this sample may be carry-over from other donors' samples. The sequenced material came from PBMCs. The rearrangement uses TRBV28 and TRBJ1-4; possible D gene TRBD1, 6 bases. The CDR3 protein is CARKGEQGNEKLFF. Written as DNA, the CDR3 is TGTGCCCGCAAGGGAGAACAGGGTAATGAAAAACTGTTTTTT.